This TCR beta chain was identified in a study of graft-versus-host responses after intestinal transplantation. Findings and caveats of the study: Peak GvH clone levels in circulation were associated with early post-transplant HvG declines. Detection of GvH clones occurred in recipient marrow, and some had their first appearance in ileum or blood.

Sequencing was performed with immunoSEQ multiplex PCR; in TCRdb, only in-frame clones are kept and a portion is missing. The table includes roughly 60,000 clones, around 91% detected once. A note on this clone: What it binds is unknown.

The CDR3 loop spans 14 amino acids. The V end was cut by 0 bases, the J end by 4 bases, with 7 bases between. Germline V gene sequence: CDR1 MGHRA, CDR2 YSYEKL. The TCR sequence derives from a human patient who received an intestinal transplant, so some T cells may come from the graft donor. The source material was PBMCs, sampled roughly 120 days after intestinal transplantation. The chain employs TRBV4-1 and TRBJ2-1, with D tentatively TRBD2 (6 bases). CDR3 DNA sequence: TGCGCCAGCAGCCAAGAAAGCGGGTACAATGAGCAGTTCTTC. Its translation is CASSQESGYNEQFF.